Included here is one T cell receptor beta chain sequence, with context. Its specificity is not known. The sample comes from a study of Ad26.COV2.S vaccination and SARS-CoV-2 variants. Overall study context: The trial was COV1001 and the donor's arm was Ad26.COV2.S.

The treatment denotes: around 19 received Ad26.COV2.S at low or high dose, single or two shots; 5 received placebo; per-sample allocation not given. Each sample was drawn 63 days after the first injection (of vaccine or placebo). Using immunoSEQ multiplex PCR, the repertoire was profiled, and TCRdb retains in-frame clones only, with some absent. The sample holds some 480,000 clones, 87% seen once. Study-wide findings and caveats: Vaccine and placebo recipients had similar non-spike TCR breadth. A substantial breadth of spike-specific CD8+ and CD4+ T cell responses after vaccination has been reported.

The clonotype comes from a person between 18 and 60 years old who received the Ad26.COV2.S COVID-19 vaccine or a placebo. The sample in question was peripheral blood, obtained in a trial of Ad26.COV2.S vaccine versus placebo.

In DNA form, the CDR3 reads TGTGCCAGCAGCTTGGCTCGGAGGGTGGAGGAGACCCAGTACTTC. Translated, it gives CASSLARRVEETQYF. The rearrangement joins TRBV5-8 to TRBJ2-5, with D tentatively TRBD2 (6 bases). Trimming took 0 bases from V and 5 from J, leaving 14 bases between them. Germline CDR1 and CDR2: SGHTS and YDEGEE. The CDR3 is 15 amino acids.